These T cell receptor beta chains were read from a single sample in a study of blood T cell repertoires in COVID-19. Clones were read by immunoSEQ multiplex PCR, and TCRdb kept only the in-frame ones, dropping some. The repertoire consists of approximately 190,000 clones, with approximately 90% occurring once and the leading ten covering 0.53%. What was sequenced was peripheral blood. The receptors were sampled from a man between 50 and 59 years old with acute or convalescent COVID-19. Both conserved end residues are part of each CDR3.

v_gene: TRBV11-2; CDR3aa: CASSLSPPTEAFF
v_gene: TRBV20-1; CDR3aa: CSAFSRDTQYF
v_gene: TRBV19; CDR3aa: CASSMRQDHTGELFF
v_gene: TRBV28; CDR3aa: CASSLSQGYTF
v_gene: TRBV19; CDR3aa: CASLKEDGTDTQYF
v_gene: TRBV7-8; CDR3aa: CASSPRDRVNSNQPQHF
v_gene: TRBV15; CDR3aa: CATSRDRWYPDTQYF
v_gene: TRBV4-1; CDR3aa: CASSRHVIAGGRTGELFF
v_gene: TRBV7-9; CDR3aa: CASSIGPGDEQFF
v_gene: TRBV18; CDR3aa: CASSLSRETYNEQFF
v_gene: TRBV7-9; CDR3aa: CASSLRTNLRDGYTF
v_gene: TRBV21-1; CDR3aa: CASSNDQGELDYGYTF
v_gene: TRBV9; CDR3aa: CASTPGGAEQFF
v_gene: TRBV28; CDR3aa: CASSLALSSTDTQYF
v_gene: TRBV4-2; CDR3aa: CASSQERSTGGTYSPLHF
v_gene: TRBV6-2/TRBV6-3; CDR3aa: CASSYSTFGQGEMDTQYF
v_gene: TRBV3-1/TRBV3-2; CDR3aa: CASSQVSRGTAQYF
v_gene: TRBV6-6; CDR3aa: CASSSSTNSPLHF
v_gene: TRBV4-2; CDR3aa: CASSQVDRGFHGYTF
v_gene: TRBV4-1; CDR3aa: CASSQTGRTEAFF
v_gene: TRBV21-1; CDR3aa: CASSSSSTSREQYF
v_gene: TRBV5-6; CDR3aa: CASSLGQVWYGYTF
v_gene: TRBV5-6; CDR3aa: CASSLRTGSTDTQYF
v_gene: TRBV19; CDR3aa: CASSKTDSNQPQHF
v_gene: TRBV2; CDR3aa: CASSRGYQETQYF
v_gene: TRBV10-1; CDR3aa: CASSGSGLSYEQYF
v_gene: TRBV30; CDR3aa: CAWRLKSWSGEDSPLHF
v_gene: TRBV24-1; CDR3aa: CATSDRRDRGLETQYF
v_gene: TRBV6-5; CDR3aa: CASSYLGRAYGYTF
v_gene: TRBV5-1; CDR3aa: CASSLVAGPFYEQYF